One sample yielded the 23 T cell receptor beta chains listed below, sequenced in a study of cytomegalovirus exposure and HLA in healthy donors. The PCR contained 60 Vbeta and 13 Jbeta primers. The protocol was immunoSEQ multiplex PCR, while the TCRdb copy is restricted to in-frame clones and leaves out a portion. The sample records 190,000 or so clones, roughly 80% being singletons. Sequenced input: PBMCs. The receptor source for this set is a man over 45 in good health and CMV-seronegative.

This chain connects TRBV11-3 to TRBJ2-2; D call uncertain. V shed 1 base and J shed 6 bases, with 6 bases lying between them. Germline CDR1 is SGHNT and CDR2 is YENEEA. The CDR3 loop spans 13 amino acids. CDR3 in DNA: TGTGCCAGCAGCTTAGTGGCCTCCGGGGAGCTGTTTTTT. Protein: CASSLVASGELFF. Full variable domain (missing parts from reference TRBV11-3 and TRBJ2-2): EAGVVQSPRYKIIEKKQPVAFWCNPISGHNTLYWYLQNLGQGPELLIRYENEEAVDDSQLPKDRFSAERLKGVDSTLKIQPAELGDSAVYLCASSLVASGELFFGEGSRLTVL.

The chain has TRBV7-9 and TRBJ2-5; TRBD1 aligns across 7 bases. Germline V lookup: CDR1 SEHNR, CDR2 FQNEAQ (reference sequence). V was clipped by 3 bases and J by 2 bases; unmatched bases: 3. The CDR3 extends over 14 amino acids. CDR3 sequence reads: CASSFQGVQETQYF. As DNA, the CDR3 is TGTGCCAGCAGCTTCCAGGGGGTGCAAGAGACCCAGTACTTC.

The V gene is TRBV5-1, the J gene TRBJ2-1; TRBD2 aligns across 10 bases. The CDR3 length is 15 residues. V dropped 2 bases and J dropped 6; count of bases not matched to a gene: 5. Per germline, CDR1 SGHRS and CDR2 YFSETQ. The CDR3 nucleotides are TGCGCCAGCAGCTTCCCTAGCGGGAGCGTCAATGAGCAGTTCTTC. It translates to CASSFPSGSVNEQFF.

This rearrangement joins TRBV6-5 to TRBJ2-1; 11 bases line up with TRBD1. The ends lost 6 bases at V and 5 bases at J; junction bases unmatched: 6. The CDR3 contains 15 residues. Germline CDR1 is MNHEY and CDR2 is SVGAGI. The CDR3 loop reads CASRPGTGGDNEQFF. CDR3 in DNA: TGTGCCAGCAGACCCGGGACAGGGGGAGACAATGAGCAGTTCTTC.

The chain has TRBV2 and TRBJ1-2; a possible D gene is TRBD1 (5 bases). Germline V gene sequence: CDR1 SNHLY, CDR2 FYNNEI. The CDR3 extends over 13 amino acids. Trimming removed 4 bases at V and 3 bases at J, with 9 bases between. The CDR3 sequence is CASSGGEDYGYTF. CDR3 sequence (DNA): TGTGCCAGCAGTGGGGGGGAAGACTATGGCTACACCTTC.

The chain joins TRBV5-4 to TRBJ2-2; perhaps TRBD2 as D (5 bases). The CDR3 is made up of 17 amino acids. V gave up 0 bases and J gave up 3 bases, with 15 bases separating them. Germline V gene sequence: CDR1 SGHNT, CDR2 YYREEE (reference sequence). The DNA for the CDR3 is TGTGCCAGCAGCTTGGTAGCGTCAAGTATAGACACCGGGGAGCTGTTTTTT. Translating gives CASSLVASSIDTGELFF.

This chain joins TRBV19 and TRBJ2-4, with TRBD1 matching 10 bases. The V and J ends lost 5 bases and 0 bases, in that order; junction bases with no gene match: 10. Looked up from germline, CDR1 is LNHDA and CDR2 is SQIVND (reference sequence). There are 18 residues in the CDR3. CDR3: CASSSLGTGVPAKNIQYF. The CDR3 DNA sequence: TGTGCCAGTAGTTCTCTTGGGACAGGGGTTCCAGCCAAAAACATTCAGTACTTC.

This clone was found once. The chain combines TRBV2 with TRBJ1-5; the match to TRBD1 covers 10 bases. CDR3 length: 16 residues. Germline V gives CDR1 SNHLY, CDR2 FYNNEI. The V and J ends lost 6 bases and 2 bases, in that order; junction bases with no gene match: 7. The CDR3 coding sequence is TGTGCCAGCAGGGGACAGGGGACGCCTGGCAATCAGCCCCAGCATTTT. Protein sequence: CASRGQGTPGNQPQHF.

This clone was observed a handful of times. The CDR3 loop reads CASSPGTPPEAFF. The CDR3 DNA is TGTGCCAGCAGTCCGGGGACTCCCCCTGAAGCTTTCTTT. This chain uses TRBV6-6 with TRBJ1-1; D is possibly TRBD1 (5 bases). Trimming took off 5 bases at V and 6 bases at J, with 13 bases between the two ends. The CDR3 loop spans 13 amino acids. Germline-derived CDR1 and CDR2 are MNHNY and SVGAGI (reference sequence).

This chain connects TRBV11-3 to TRBJ2-5, with 7 positions matching TRBD1. Germline loops: CDR1 SGHNT, CDR2 YENEEA. Losses at the gene ends were 0 bases for V and 5 bases for J; bases not matched to a gene: 6. There are 15 residues in the CDR3. DNA of the CDR3: TGTGCCAGCAGCTTAGAGGCCAGGGGGATGGAGACCCAGTACTTC. It codes for CASSLEARGMETQYF.

The chain couples TRBV5-1 to TRBJ1-1; D is unclear. The V and J ends lost 4 bases and 6 bases respectively, with 16 bases between them. CDR3 length: 14 residues. CDR1 SGHRS and CDR2 YFSETQ come from the germline V gene. The CDR3 region has the DNA TGCGCCAGCAGCCCAGGTCCTAATGACCCTGAAGCTTTCTTT. Protein: CASSPGPNDPEAFF.

The chain employs TRBV5-8 and TRBJ1-4, with a tentative D call TRBD1 (5 bases). CDR3 size: 15 residues. V was shortened by 0 bases and J by 8 bases, with 14 bases between the two germline ends. Germline loops: CDR1 SGHTS, CDR2 YDEGEE. CDR3 nucleotides: TGTGCCAGCAGCTTGGTCGCAGGGAGGGACGAAAAACTGTTTTTT. Translating it yields CASSLVAGRDEKLFF. Drawing the rest from reference TRBV5-8 and TRBJ1-4, the complete variable domain is EAGVTQSPTHLIKTRGQQATLRCSPISGHTSVYWYQQALGLGLQFLLWYDEGEERNRGNFPPRFSGRQFPNYSSELNVNALELEDSALYLCASSLVAGRDEKLFFGSGTQLSVL.

The V gene is TRBV9, the J gene TRBJ2-1, with D possibly being TRBD2 (6 bases). V lost 3 bases to trimming and J lost 0 bases, with 10 bases between them. The CDR3 has 15 residues. From germline, CDR1 is SGDLS and CDR2 YYNGEE. In DNA form, the CDR3 reads TGTGCCAGCAGCGCGGGACTGAGCTCCTACAATGAGCAGTTCTTC. It is translated as CASSAGLSSYNEQFF.

This clone has a handful of counts. The chain has TRBV6-5 and TRBJ2-5; TRBD1 matches 9 bases. V shed 1 base and J 1 base; nucleotides not matched to a gene: 1. The CDR3 loop spans 15 amino acids. The V gene's germline CDR1 is MNHEY and CDR2 SVGAGI. In DNA form, the CDR3 reads TGTGCCAGCAGTTACTGGGACAGGGCCCAAGAGACCCAGTACTTC. This sequence encodes CASSYWDRAQETQYF.

The table lists this clone with a count of one. The rearrangement links TRBV20-1 to TRBJ2-5; D unclear. Germline V gene data show CDR1 as DFQATT and CDR2 as SNEGSKA (reference sequence). V lost 5 bases, J lost 5 bases, and 9 bases lay in between. The CDR3 has 11 residues. The CDR3 DNA reads as TGCAGTGCTTATAGGCGGGAGACCCAGTACTTC. Protein product: CSAYRRETQYF.

As concerns this clone: At one boundary the junction diverges from the germline segment, which might be a read error. The chain joins TRBV7-9 to TRBJ1-2; possible D gene TRBD1, 6 bases. CDR3 length equals 12 residues. In germline, CDR1 is SEHNR, CDR2 FQNEAQ (reference sequence). The chain's CDR3 is CSSSPGGHGYTF. The CDR3 DNA sequence: TGTTCCAGCAGCCCCGGGGGGCATGGCTACACCTTC.

The chain recombines TRBV19 with TRBJ1-5; D might be TRBD1 (6 bases). Trimming removed 1 base from V and 6 bases from J, with 10 bases in between. In germline, CDR1 is LNHDA, CDR2 SQIVND (reference sequence). The CDR3 totals 14 residues. CDR3: CASSIGGGGQPQHF. The DNA for the CDR3 is TGTGCCAGTAGTATAGGGGGGGGCGGTCAGCCCCAGCATTTT.

The genes are TRBV6-5 and TRBJ1-3; no clear D gene. The germline V and J ends were trimmed by 5 bases and 2 bases, with 10 bases remaining between them. Germline CDR1 reads MNHEY; CDR2 reads SVGAGI. The CDR3 is 14 residues long. CDR3 sequence reads: CASSVHETGNTIYF. The CDR3, as DNA: TGTGCCAGCAGTGTCCATGAGACTGGAAACACCATATATTTT.

The chain couples TRBV4-3 to TRBJ2-5, with 11 bases aligning to TRBD2. J gave up 4 bases and V 4 bases, and 23 bases lay outside the gene matches. Germline V lookup: CDR1 LGHNA, CDR2 YSLEER. The CDR3 is 21 residues long. CDR3 loop: CASSPDDWGNLSGRGGETQYF. In DNA form, the CDR3 reads TGCGCCAGCAGCCCTGATGACTGGGGGAACCTTAGCGGGAGGGGGGGAGAGACCCAGTACTTC.

This clone was found once. The DNA for the CDR3 is TGTGCCAGCAGCCAGGGGCCCTCAGGCTACGAGCAGTACTTC. As protein: CASSQGPSGYEQYF. The chain joins TRBV7-2 to TRBJ2-7; the D gene is possibly TRBD1 (6 bases). Trimming stripped 5 bases from V and 3 bases from J, with 14 bases between. Germline CDR1 is SGHTA and CDR2 is FQGNSA. The CDR3 is 14 residues long.

The genes are TRBV6-5 and TRBJ1-2; D is ambiguous. This CDR3 has 15 amino acids. CDR1 and CDR2 (germline): MNHEY, SVGAGI. Trimming shortened V by 0 bases and J by 4 bases, and 12 bases separated the two germline ends. The CDR3 reads CASSYSGSRGYGYTF. CDR3 in DNA: TGTGCCAGCAGTTACTCCGGGTCTCGAGGCTATGGCTACACCTTC.

The V call is TRBV5-3, the J call TRBJ2-3; TRBD2 aligns across 10 bases. TRBV5-3 has ORF status, its function being uncertain. This CDR3 contains 19 residues. V lost 4 bases and J lost 3; bases outside the gene matches: 17. Here the CDR3 reads CARSTGLAELKRKTDTQYF. CDR3 DNA sequence: TGTGCCAGAAGCACTGGACTAGCGGAGCTCAAGAGAAAGACAGATACGCAGTATTTT.

The rearrangement uses TRBV7-8 and TRBJ2-5; D might be TRBD1 (5 bases). The J call is uncertain, as TRBJ2-7 better fits the DNA end. This CDR3 is 13 amino acids long. CDR1 is SGHVS and CDR2 is FQNEAQ in the germline V gene. The CDR3 loop is CASSFSGFAEQYF. The CDR3 nucleotides are TGTGCCAGCAGCTTTTCAGGGTTCGCCGAGCAGTACTTC.